Detailed here is one T cell receptor (beta chain). The V gene end was trimmed by 6 bases and the J gene end by 3 bases; junction bases not matched to a gene: 13. The CDR3 spans 16 residues. Germline V lookup: CDR1 SGHNT, CDR2 YENEEA. The sample comes from a study of blood T cell repertoires in COVID-19. Here immunoSEQ multiplex PCR was the method, and the copy in TCRdb shows in-frame clones only, minus some. The data hold about 220,000 clones, with 65% to 90% observed a single time. Sample: peripheral blood. The chain employs TRBV11-3 and TRBJ1-1; 7 nucleotides line up with TRBD1. This TCR derives from a woman between 65 and 79 years old with COVID-19, enrolled during active disease. The CDR3 DNA is TGTGCCAGCAGTCCCGAAGCCGATACAGGGGACACTGAAGCTTTCTTT. This codes for CASSPEADTGDTEAFF.